Below, 15 T cell receptor beta chains from the same sample are listed, as sequenced in a study of blood T cell repertoires in COVID-19. Sequencing was performed with immunoSEQ multiplex PCR; in TCRdb, only in-frame clones are kept and a portion is missing. The table records about 58,000 clones, roughly 92% of them present only once. Source material: peripheral blood. These TCRs come from a man between 50 and 59 years old with active COVID-19.

J is TRBJ2-5 and V is TRBV4-1; D might be TRBD1 (5 bases). Trimming took off 3 bases at V and 0 bases at J, with 11 bases between the two ends. The germline V gene encodes CDR1 MGHRA and CDR2 YSYEKL. The CDR3 runs to 15 residues. The CDR3 loop is CASSQGDRYQETQYF. The DNA of the CDR3 is TGCGCCAGCAGCCAGGGCGACAGATACCAAGAGACCCAGTACTTC.

This chain uses TRBV28 with TRBJ1-3; D remains ambiguous. Germline V gives CDR1 MDHEN, CDR2 SYDVKM. Trimming took off 3 bases at V and 6 bases at J, with 6 bases between the two ends. The CDR3 is 12 amino acids. The CDR3 region is CASSLELNTIYF. DNA for the CDR3: TGTGCCAGCAGTTTGGAGTTAAACACCATATATTTT.

CDR3 nucleotides: TGTGCCAGCCGCGAACAGGGGGCGCGGGGCTACACCTTC. This codes for CASREQGARGYTF. The chain recombines TRBV28 with TRBJ1-2; TRBD1 agrees at 9 bases. CDR1 is MDHEN, CDR2 SYDVKM, per germline. V shed 8 bases, J shed 8 bases, and the junction held 9 bases outside the gene matches. CDR3 size: 13 residues.

The chain joins TRBV2 to TRBJ1-2; TRBD1 is a possible D gene (6 bases). Deletions cut 2 bases from V and 4 bases from J, with 17 bases between. Germline V gives CDR1 SNHLY, CDR2 FYNNEI. The CDR3 extends over 16 amino acids. The CDR3 loop is CASSESQGRVVYGYTF. Here the CDR3 DNA reads TGTGCCAGCAGTGAATCCCAGGGGAGGGTTGTCTATGGCTACACCTTC.

The CDR3 DNA is TGTGCCAGCAGCTCAGCATCCGGGACTAGCGGTCGGTCGAATACGCAGTATTTT. It is translated as CASSSASGTSGRSNTQYF. This chain joins TRBV11-2 and TRBJ2-3; 11 nucleotides agree with TRBD2. Germline CDR1 is SGHAT and CDR2 is FQNNGV. The V segment lost 4 bases and the J segment 7 bases; nucleotides outside the gene matches: 16. The CDR3 covers 18 residues.

The rearrangement joins TRBV7-9 to TRBJ2-1; the D gene is possibly TRBD1 (6 bases). Deletions cut 4 bases from V and 8 bases from J, with 12 bases between. The CDR3 sequence is 13 residues long. The germline CDR1 and CDR2 sequences are SEHNR and FQNEAQ (reference sequence). The CDR3 region has the DNA TGTGCCAGCAGCTCATCACAGGGTCATGAGCAGTTCTTC. It codes for CASSSSQGHEQFF.

V gene TRBV5-6 combines with J gene TRBJ1-2; TRBD1 aligns across 9 bases. The CDR3 spans 17 residues. Trimming removed 4 bases from V and 5 bases from J; junction bases left unmatched: 15. Germline CDR1 and CDR2: SGHDT and YYEEEE. As DNA, the CDR3 is TGTGCCAGCAGCATCGGGACAGGGATTCTGATCGGTTATGGCTACACCTTC. It encodes CASSIGTGILIGYGYTF.

The CDR3 spells CSVVIPEVPLGEQYF. CDR3 nucleotide sequence: TGCAGCGTTGTTATCCCGGAGGTCCCCCTCGGCGAGCAGTACTTC. The chain is built from TRBV29-1 and TRBJ2-7, with D perhaps TRBD2 (5 bases). Germline V gene data show CDR1 as SQVTM and CDR2 as ANQGSEA. CDR3 length: 15 residues. Trimming stripped 4 bases from V and 6 bases from J, with 22 bases between.

This clone came up once. This chain connects TRBV15 to TRBJ2-3; 12 nucleotides agree with TRBD2. The CDR3 is 18 amino acids. From germline, CDR1 is LNHNV and CDR2 YYDKDF (reference sequence). V gave up 4 bases and J gave up 5 bases; unmatched junction bases: 13. CDR3: CATSITSGRSVVGDTQYF. In DNA form, the CDR3 reads TGTGCCACCAGCATAACTAGCGGGAGGTCGGTTGTCGGAGATACGCAGTATTTT.

J is TRBJ2-7 and V is TRBV30; 8 bases fit TRBD1. CDR1 and CDR2 (germline): GTSNPN, SVGIG (reference sequence). CDR3 length: 11 residues. The junction had 4 bases not matched to a gene; V was cut back by 7 bases and J by 5 bases. The CDR3 sequence: CAFSGGHEQYF. The CDR3, as DNA: TGTGCCTTCTCAGGGGGCCACGAGCAGTACTTC.

A single count supports this clone. CDR3 coding DNA: TGTGCCACCAGCAGCCGGGACAGGGAGGCTTTCTTT. Translated, it gives CATSSRDREAFF. The chain recombines TRBV15 with TRBJ1-1, with 9 bases that match TRBD1. V trimming: 3 bases; J trimming: 11 bases; junction bases outside the gene matches: 4. CDR3 length: 12 residues. Per germline, CDR1 LNHNV and CDR2 YYDKDF (reference sequence).

V and J are TRBV2 and TRBJ1-2, with D possibly TRBD1 on 6 matching bases. V lost 7 bases to trimming and J lost 1 base, with 13 bases between them. The germline V gene encodes CDR1 SNHLY and CDR2 FYNNEI. The CDR3 has 14 amino acids. As DNA, the CDR3 is TGTGCCAGCAAGGACCAGGGGAGTAACTATGGCTACACCTTC. It codes for CASKDQGSNYGYTF.

This sequence joins TRBV6-6 and TRBJ1-5, with D possibly being TRBD1 (6 bases). V was pared by 6 bases and J by 6 bases, with 15 bases between. This CDR3 is built from 14 residues. The V gene's germline CDR1 is MNHNY and CDR2 SVGAGI (reference sequence). The CDR3 spells CASSRTGGGQPQHF. The CDR3 region has the DNA TGTGCCAGCAGCCGTACGGGGGGCGGTCAGCCCCAGCATTTT.

This clone has a handful of counts. The chain employs TRBV19 and TRBJ2-1, with 10 bases that match TRBD2. The trim removed 7 bases at V and 4 bases at J, leaving 7 bases unmatched. Germline values: CDR1 LNHDA, CDR2 SQIVND (reference sequence). The CDR3 is 15 residues long. CDR3 nucleotide sequence: TGTGCCAGTAATCGGGCTAGCGGGGGTTACAATGAGCAGTTCTTC. Protein: CASNRASGGYNEQFF.

V gene TRBV5-4 combines with J gene TRBJ2-1; tentative D call: TRBD1 (6 bases). The CDR3 extends over 17 amino acids. Germline V gene sequence: CDR1 SGHNT, CDR2 YYREEE (reference sequence). Trimming left V 0 bases short and J 1 base short, with 14 bases between. The CDR3 region has the DNA TGTGCCAGCAGCTTGGTTTCGAGGACAGATTCCTACAATGAGCAGTTCTTC. It encodes CASSLVSRTDSYNEQFF.